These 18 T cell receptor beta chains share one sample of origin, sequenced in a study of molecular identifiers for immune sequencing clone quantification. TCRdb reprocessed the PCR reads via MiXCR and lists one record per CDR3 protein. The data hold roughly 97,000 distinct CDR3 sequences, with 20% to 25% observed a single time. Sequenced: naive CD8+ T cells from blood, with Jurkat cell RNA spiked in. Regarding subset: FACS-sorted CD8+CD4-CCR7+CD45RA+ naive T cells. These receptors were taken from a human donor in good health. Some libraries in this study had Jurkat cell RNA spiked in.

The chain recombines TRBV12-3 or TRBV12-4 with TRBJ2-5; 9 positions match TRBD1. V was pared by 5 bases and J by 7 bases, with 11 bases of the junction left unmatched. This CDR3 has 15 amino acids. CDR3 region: CASSGRDRVMGTQYF. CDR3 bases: TGTGCCAGCAGTGGCCGGGACAGGGTTATGGGGACCCAGTACTTC.

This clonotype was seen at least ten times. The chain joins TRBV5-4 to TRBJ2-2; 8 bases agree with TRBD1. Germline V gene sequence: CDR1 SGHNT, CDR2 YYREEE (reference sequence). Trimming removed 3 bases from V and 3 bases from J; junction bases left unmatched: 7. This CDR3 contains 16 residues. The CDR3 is CASSSGQGWYTGELFF. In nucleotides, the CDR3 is TGTGCCAGCAGCTCAGGACAGGGTTGGTACACCGGGGAGCTGTTTTTT. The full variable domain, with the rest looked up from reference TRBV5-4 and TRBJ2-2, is ETGVTQSPTHLIKTRGQQVTLRCSSQSGHNTVSWYQQALGQGPQFIFQYYREEENGRGNFPPRFSGLQFPNYSSELNVNALELDDSALYLCASSSGQGWYTGELFFGEGSRLTVL.

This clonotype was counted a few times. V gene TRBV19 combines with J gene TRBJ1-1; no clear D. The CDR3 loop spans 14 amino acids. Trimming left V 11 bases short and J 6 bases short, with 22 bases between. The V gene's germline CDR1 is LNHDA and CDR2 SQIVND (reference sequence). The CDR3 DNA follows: TGTGCCTCTTACTCGGGTGCCCCATGGGCTGAAGCTTTCTTT. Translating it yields CASYSGAPWAEAFF.

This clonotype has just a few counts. CDR3 sequence: CASSPGSRIGGPEQYF. In DNA, the CDR3 is TGTGCCAGCAGCCCCGGGTCGAGAATAGGCGGTCCCGAGCAGTACTTC. The chain uses TRBV9 and TRBJ2-7; the D is unclear. Germline-derived CDR1 and CDR2 are SGDLS and YYNGEE. Trimming shortened V by 4 bases and J by 6 bases, and 23 bases separated the two germline ends. The CDR3 runs to 16 residues. Supplemented by reference TRBV9 and TRBJ2-7, the full variable domain reads DSGVTQTPKHLITATGQRVTLRCSPRSGDLSVYWYQQSLDQGLQFLIQYYNGEERAKGNILERFSAQQFPDLHSELNLSSLELGDSALYFCASSPGSRIGGPEQYFGPGTRLTVT.

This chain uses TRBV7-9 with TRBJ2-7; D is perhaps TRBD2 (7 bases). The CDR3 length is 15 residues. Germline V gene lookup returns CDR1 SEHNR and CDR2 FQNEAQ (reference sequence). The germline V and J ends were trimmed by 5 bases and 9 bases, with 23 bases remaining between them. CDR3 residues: CASSDGGGADRGQYF. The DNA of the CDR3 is TGTGCCAGCAGCGATGGTGGGGGGGCCGATCGCGGGCAGTACTTC.

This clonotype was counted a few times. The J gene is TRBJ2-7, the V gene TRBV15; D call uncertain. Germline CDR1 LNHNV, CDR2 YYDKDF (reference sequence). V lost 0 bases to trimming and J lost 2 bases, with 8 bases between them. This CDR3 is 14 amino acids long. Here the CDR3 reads CATSRDRFTYEQYF. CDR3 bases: TGTGCCACCAGCAGAGACAGGTTTACCTACGAGCAGTACTTC.

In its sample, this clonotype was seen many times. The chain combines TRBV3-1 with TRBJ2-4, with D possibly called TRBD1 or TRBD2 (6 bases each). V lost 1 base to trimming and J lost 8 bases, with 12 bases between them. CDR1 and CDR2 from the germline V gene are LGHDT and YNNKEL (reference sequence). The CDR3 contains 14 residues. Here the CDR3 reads CASSQGSGEDIQYF. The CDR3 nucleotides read TGTGCCAGCAGCCAAGGTTCAGGGGAGGACATTCAGTACTTC.

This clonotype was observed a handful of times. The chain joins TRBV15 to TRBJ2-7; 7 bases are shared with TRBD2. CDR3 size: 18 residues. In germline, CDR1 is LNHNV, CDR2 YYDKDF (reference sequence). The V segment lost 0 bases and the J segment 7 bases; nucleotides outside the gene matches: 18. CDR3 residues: CATSRDTLAGRAMGEQYF. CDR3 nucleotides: TGTGCCACCAGCAGAGATACGCTGGCAGGGAGGGCCATGGGGGAGCAGTACTTC.

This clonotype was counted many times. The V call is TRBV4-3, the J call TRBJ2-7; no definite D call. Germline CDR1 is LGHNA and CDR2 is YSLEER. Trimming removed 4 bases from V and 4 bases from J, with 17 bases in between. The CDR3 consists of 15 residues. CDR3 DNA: TGCGCCAGCAGCCTTGCCACGTCCGAGCCTTACGAGCAGTACTTC. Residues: CASSLATSEPYEQYF.

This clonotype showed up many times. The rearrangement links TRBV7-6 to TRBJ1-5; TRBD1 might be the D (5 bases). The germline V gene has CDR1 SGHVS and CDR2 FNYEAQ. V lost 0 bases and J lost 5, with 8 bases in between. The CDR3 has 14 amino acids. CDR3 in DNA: TGTGCCAGCAGCTTAGCCGAGGGGCATCAGCCCCAGCATTTT. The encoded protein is CASSLAEGHQPQHF.

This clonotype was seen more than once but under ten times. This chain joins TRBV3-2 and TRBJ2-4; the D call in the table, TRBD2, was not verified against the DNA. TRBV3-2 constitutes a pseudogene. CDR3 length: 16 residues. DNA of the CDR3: TGTGCCAGCAGCCAAGGACTAGGAGATTTCGAAAACATTCAGTACTTC. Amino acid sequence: CASSQGLGDFENIQYF.

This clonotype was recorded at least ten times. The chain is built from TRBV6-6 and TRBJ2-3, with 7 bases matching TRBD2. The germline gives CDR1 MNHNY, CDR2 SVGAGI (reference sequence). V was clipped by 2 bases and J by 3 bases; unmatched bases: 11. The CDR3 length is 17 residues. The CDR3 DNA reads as TGTGCCAGCAGTTACCCACCCGACGGGGAGGGAACAGATACGCAGTATTTT. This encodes CASSYPPDGEGTDTQYF.

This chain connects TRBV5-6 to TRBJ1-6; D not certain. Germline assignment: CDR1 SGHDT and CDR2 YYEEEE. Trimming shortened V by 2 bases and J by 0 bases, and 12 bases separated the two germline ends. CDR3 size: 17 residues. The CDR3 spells CASSLGVGSSYNSPLHF. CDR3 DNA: TGTGCCAGCAGCTTAGGAGTGGGGAGCTCCTATAATTCACCCCTCCACTTT.

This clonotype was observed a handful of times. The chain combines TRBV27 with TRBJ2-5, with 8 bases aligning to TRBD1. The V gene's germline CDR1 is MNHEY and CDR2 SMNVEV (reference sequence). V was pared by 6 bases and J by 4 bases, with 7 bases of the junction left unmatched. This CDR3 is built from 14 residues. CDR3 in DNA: TGTGCCAGCAGACAGACAGGGGCCAGAGAGACCCAGTACTTC. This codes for CASRQTGARETQYF.

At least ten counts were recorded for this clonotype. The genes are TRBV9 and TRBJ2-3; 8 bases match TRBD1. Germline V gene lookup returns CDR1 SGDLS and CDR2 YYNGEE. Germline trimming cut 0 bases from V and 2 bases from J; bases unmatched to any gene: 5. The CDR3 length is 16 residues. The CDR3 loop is CASSVAAGGVTDTQYF. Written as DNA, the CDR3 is TGTGCCAGCAGCGTAGCAGCAGGGGGCGTCACAGATACGCAGTATTTT.

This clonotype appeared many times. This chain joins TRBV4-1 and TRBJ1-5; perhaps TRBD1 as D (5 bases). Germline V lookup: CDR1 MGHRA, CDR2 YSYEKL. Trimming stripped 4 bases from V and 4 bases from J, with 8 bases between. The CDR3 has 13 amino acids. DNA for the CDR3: TGCGCCAGCAGCCCCCCAGGGAATCAGCCCCAGCATTTT. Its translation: CASSPPGNQPQHF.

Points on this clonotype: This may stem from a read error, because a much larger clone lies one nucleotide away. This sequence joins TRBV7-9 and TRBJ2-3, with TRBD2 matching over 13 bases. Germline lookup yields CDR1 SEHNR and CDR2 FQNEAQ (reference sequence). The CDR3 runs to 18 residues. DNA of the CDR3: TGTGCCGGCAGACCTCCCCGCGGGACTAGCGGGAATGAGGATACGCAGTATTTT. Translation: CAGRPPRGTSGNEDTQYF.

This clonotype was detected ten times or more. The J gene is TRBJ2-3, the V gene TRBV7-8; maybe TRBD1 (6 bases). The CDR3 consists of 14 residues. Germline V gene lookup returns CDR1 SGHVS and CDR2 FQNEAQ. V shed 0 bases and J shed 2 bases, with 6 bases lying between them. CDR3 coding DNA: TGTGCCAGCAGCTTAGCGGGGGCCACAGATACGCAGTATTTT. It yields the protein CASSLAGATDTQYF.